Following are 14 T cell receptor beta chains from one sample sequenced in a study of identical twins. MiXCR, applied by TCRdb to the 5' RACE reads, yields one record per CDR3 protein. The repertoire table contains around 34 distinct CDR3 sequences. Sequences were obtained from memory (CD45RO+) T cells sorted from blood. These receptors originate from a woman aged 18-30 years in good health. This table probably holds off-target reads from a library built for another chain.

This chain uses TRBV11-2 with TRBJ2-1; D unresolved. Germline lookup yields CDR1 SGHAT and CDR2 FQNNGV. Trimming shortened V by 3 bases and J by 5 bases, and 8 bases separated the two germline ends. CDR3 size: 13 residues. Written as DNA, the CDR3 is TGTGCCAGCAGCTTGGGTAGGGACAATGAGCAGTTCTTC. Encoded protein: CASSLGRDNEQFF.

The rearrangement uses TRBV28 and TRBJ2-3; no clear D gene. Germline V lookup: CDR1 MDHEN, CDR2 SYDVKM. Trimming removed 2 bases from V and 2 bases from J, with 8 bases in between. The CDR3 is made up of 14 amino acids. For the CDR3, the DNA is TGTGCCAGCAGTTTAGGGGATTACACAGATACGCAGTATTTT. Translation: CASSLGDYTDTQYF.

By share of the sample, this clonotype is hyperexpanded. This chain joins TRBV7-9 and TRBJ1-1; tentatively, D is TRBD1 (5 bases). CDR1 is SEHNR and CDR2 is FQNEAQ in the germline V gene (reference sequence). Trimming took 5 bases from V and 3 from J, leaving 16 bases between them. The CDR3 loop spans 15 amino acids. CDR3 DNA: TGTGCCAGCAGCCGAGGGTGGGGCGCGGACACTGAAGCTTTCTTT. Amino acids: CASSRGWGADTEAFF.

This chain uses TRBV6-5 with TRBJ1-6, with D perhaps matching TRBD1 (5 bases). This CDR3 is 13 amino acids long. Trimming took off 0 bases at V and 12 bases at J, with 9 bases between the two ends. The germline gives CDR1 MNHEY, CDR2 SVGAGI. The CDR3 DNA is TGTGCCAGCAGTTACTCGGTCGGGGGACCCCTCCACTTT. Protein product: CASSYSVGGPLHF.

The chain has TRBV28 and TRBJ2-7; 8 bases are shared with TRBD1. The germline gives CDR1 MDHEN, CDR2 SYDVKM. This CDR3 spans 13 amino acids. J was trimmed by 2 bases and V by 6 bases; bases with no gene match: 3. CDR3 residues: CASRPGQAYEQYF. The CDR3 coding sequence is TGTGCCAGCAGGCCGGGACAGGCCTACGAGCAGTACTTC.

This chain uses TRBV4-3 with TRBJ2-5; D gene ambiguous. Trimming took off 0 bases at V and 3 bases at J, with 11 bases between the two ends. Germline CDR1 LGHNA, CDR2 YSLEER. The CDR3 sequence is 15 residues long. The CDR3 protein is CASSQDRAEEETQYF. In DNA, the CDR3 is TGCGCCAGCAGCCAAGATCGGGCAGAAGAAGAGACCCAGTACTTC.

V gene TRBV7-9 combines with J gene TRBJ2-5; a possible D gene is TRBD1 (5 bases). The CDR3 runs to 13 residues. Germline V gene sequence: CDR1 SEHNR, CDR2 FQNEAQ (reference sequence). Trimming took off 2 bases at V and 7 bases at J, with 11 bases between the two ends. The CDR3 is CASSLRTGATQYF. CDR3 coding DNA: TGTGCCAGCAGCTTACGTACAGGAGCGACCCAGTACTTC.

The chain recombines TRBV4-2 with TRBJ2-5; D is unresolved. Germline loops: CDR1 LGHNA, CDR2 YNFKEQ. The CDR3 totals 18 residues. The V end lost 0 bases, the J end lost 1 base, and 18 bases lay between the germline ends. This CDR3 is CASSQDETSTRAQETQYF. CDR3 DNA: TGTGCCAGCAGCCAAGATGAAACTTCGACCCGGGCCCAAGAGACCCAGTACTTC.

The CDR3 DNA reads TGCAGCGTTGAAGATGGACTAGCGGGAATCCAAGAGACCCAGTACTTC. Translating it yields CSVEDGLAGIQETQYF. V and J are TRBV29-1 and TRBJ2-5; 12 bases match TRBD2. The V segment lost 0 bases and the J segment 1 base; nucleotides outside the gene matches: 3. This CDR3 comprises 16 residues. The germline CDR1 and CDR2 sequences are SQVTM and ANQGSEA.

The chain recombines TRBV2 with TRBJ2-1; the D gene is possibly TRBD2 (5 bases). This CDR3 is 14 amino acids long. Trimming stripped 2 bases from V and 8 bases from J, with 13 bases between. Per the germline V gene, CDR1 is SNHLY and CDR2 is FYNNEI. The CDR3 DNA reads TGTGCCAGCAGTGAACAACTAGATTACGATGAGCAGTTCTTC. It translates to CASSEQLDYDEQFF.

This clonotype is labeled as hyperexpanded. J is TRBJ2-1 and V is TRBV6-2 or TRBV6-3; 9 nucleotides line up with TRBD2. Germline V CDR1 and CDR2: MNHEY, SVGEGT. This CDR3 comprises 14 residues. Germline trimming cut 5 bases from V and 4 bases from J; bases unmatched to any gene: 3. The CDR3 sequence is CASSPSGTYNEQFF. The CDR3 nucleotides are TGTGCCAGCAGTCCTAGCGGGACGTACAATGAGCAGTTCTTC.

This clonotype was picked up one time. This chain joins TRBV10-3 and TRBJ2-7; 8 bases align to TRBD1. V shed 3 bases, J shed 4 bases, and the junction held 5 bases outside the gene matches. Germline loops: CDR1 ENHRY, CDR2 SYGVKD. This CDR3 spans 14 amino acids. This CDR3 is CAISDVRGQYEQYF. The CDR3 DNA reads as TGTGCCATCAGTGACGTCAGGGGGCAGTACGAGCAGTACTTC.

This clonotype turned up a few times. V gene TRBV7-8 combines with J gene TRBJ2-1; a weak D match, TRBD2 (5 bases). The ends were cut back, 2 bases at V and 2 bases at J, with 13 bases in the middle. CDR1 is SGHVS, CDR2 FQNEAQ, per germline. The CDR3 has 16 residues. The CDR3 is CASSLRESFPYNEQFF. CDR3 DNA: TGTGCCAGCAGCTTAAGGGAGAGCTTTCCCTACAATGAGCAGTTCTTC.

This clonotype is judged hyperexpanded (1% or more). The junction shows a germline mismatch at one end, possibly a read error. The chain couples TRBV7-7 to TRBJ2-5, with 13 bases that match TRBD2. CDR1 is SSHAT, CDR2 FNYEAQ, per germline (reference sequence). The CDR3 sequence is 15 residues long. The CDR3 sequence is CASSPGLAGEETQYF. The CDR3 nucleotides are TGTGCTAGCAGCCCTGGACTAGCGGGAGAAGAGACCCAGTACTTC.